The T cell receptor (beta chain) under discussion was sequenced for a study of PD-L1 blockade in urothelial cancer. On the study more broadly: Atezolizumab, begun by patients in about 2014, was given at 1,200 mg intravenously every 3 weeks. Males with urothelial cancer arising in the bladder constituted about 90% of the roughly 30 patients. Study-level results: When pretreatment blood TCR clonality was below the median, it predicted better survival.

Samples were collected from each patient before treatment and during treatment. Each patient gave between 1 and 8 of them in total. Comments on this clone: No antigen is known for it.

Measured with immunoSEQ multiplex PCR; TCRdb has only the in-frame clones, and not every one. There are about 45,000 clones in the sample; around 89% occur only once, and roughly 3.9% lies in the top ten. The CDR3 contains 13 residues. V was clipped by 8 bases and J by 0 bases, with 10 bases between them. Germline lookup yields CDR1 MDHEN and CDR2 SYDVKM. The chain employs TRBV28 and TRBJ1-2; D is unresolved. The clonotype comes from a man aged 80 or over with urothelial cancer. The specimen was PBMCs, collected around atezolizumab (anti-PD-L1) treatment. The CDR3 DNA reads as TGTGCCAGCTTCGCGGGAGCTAACTATGGCTACACCTTC. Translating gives CASFAGANYGYTF.